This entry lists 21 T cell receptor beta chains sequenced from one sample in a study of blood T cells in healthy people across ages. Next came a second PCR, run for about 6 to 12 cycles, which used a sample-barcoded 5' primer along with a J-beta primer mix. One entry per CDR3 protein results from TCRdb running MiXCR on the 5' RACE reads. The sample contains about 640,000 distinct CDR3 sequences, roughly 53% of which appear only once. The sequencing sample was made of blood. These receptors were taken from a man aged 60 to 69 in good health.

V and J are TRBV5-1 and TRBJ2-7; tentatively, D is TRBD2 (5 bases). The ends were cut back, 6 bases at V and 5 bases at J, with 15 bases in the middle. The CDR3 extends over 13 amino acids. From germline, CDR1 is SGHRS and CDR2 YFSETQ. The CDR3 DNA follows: TGCGCCAGCATCCGGGATGGTGGGGACGAGCAGTACTTC. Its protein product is CASIRDGGDEQYF.

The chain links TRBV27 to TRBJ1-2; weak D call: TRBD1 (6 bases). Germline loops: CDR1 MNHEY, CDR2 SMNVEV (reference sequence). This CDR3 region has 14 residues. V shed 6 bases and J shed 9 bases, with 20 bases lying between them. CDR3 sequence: CASSSPLEGGSYTF. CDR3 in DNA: TGTGCCAGCAGCTCACCCCTCGAGGGGGGAAGCTACACCTTC.

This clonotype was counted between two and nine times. The CDR3 loop reads CASSFSGGARETQYF. The DNA of the CDR3 is TGTGCCAGCAGTTTCTCGGGGGGGGCCCGGGAGACCCAGTACTTC. This chain connects TRBV28 to TRBJ2-5; 8 bases are shared with TRBD2. V trimming: 3 bases; J trimming: 5 bases; junction bases outside the gene matches: 8. CDR3 length: 15 residues. Germline V gene lookup returns CDR1 MDHEN and CDR2 SYDVKM.

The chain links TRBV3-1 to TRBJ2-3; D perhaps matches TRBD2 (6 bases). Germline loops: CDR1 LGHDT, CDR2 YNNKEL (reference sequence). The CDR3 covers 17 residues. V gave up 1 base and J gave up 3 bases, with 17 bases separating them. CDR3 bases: TGTGCCAGCAGCCAAGCCCTGACTAGTAGTTCAACAGATACGCAGTATTTT. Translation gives CASSQALTSSSTDTQYF.

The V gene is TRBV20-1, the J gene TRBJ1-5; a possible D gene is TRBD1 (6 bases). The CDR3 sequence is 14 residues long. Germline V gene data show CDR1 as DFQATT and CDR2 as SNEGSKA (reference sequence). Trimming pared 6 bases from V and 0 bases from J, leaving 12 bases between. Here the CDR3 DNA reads TGCAGTGCACGAACAGGGATTAGCAATCAGCCCCAGCATTTT. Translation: CSARTGISNQPQHF.

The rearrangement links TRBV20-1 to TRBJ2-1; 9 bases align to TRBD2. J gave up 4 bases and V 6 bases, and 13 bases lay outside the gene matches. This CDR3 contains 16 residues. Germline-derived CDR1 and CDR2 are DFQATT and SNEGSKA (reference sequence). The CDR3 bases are TGCAGTGCCCCGAATCGCGGGGGGGCCAAATACAATGAGCAGTTCTTC. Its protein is CSAPNRGGAKYNEQFF.

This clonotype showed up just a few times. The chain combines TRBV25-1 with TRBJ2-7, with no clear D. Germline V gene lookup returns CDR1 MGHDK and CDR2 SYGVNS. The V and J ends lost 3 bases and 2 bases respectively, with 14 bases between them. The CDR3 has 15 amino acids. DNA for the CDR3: TGTGCCAGCAGTGACCTCCGCGGCGGACCCTACGAGCAGTACTTC. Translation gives CASSDLRGGPYEQYF.

In DNA, the CDR3 is TGTGCCAGCAGCGCTGGACAGGGTCGAGAAAAACTGTTTTTT. Translated, it gives CASSAGQGREKLFF. J is TRBJ1-4 and V is TRBV6-5; 8 bases fit TRBD1. This CDR3 has 14 amino acids. CDR1 MNHEY and CDR2 SVGAGI come from the germline V gene. The junction had 8 bases not matched to a gene; V was cut back by 6 bases and J by 8 bases.

In DNA form, the CDR3 reads TGCAGCGTCGCTGGACAGGGGCCCCGCACAGATACGCAGTATTTT. Translating it yields CSVAGQGPRTDTQYF. This chain joins TRBV29-1 and TRBJ2-3; 9 positions agree with TRBD1. This CDR3 has 15 residues. V lost 6 bases, J lost 1 base, and 8 bases stayed unmatched. The germline V gene encodes CDR1 SQVTM and CDR2 ANQGSEA.

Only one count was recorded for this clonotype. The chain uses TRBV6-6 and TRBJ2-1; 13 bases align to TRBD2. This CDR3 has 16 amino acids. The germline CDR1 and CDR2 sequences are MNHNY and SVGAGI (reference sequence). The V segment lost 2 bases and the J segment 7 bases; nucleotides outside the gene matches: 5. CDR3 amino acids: CASSYQGLAGINEQFF. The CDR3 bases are TGTGCCAGCAGTTACCAGGGACTAGCGGGGATAAATGAGCAGTTCTTC.

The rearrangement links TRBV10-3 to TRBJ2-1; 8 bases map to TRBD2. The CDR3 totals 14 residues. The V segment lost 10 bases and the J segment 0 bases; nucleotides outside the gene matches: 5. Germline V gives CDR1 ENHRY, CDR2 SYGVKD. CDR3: CATIAGSSYNEQFF. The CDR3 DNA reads TGTGCCACCATAGCGGGGAGCTCCTACAATGAGCAGTTCTTC.

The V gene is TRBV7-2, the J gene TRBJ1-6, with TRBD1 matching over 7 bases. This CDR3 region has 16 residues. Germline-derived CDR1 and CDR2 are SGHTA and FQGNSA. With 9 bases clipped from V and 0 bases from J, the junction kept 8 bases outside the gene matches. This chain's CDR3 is CARPTGLGSYNSPLHF. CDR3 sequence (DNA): TGTGCCAGACCGACAGGGCTCGGCTCCTATAATTCACCCCTCCACTTT.

The CDR3 bases are TGCGCCAGCAGTGAGTCCTCGGGAGAAGCTTTCTTT. Translated, it gives CASSESSGEAFF. The gene calls are TRBV10-2 and TRBJ1-1; D is unclear. The germline V and J ends were trimmed by 0 bases and 8 bases, with 7 bases remaining between them. From germline, CDR1 is WSHSY and CDR2 SAAADI. The CDR3 is made up of 12 amino acids.

The DNA of the CDR3 is TGTGCCAGCAGCTTACGGGGGGGGGCCTCGCAAGAGACCCAGTACTTC. Protein sequence: CASSLRGGASQETQYF. This chain uses TRBV7-2 with TRBJ2-5; 8 bases line up with TRBD2. The CDR3 has 16 amino acids. With 2 bases clipped from V and 2 bases from J, the junction kept 7 bases outside the gene matches. The germline gives CDR1 SGHTA, CDR2 FQGNSA.

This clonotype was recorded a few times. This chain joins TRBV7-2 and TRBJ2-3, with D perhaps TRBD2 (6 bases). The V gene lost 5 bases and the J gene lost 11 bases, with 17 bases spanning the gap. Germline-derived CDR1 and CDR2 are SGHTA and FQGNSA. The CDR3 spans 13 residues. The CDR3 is CASSPRRDGWQYF. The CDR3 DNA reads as TGTGCCAGCAGCCCCCGGCGGGATGGGTGGCAGTATTTT.

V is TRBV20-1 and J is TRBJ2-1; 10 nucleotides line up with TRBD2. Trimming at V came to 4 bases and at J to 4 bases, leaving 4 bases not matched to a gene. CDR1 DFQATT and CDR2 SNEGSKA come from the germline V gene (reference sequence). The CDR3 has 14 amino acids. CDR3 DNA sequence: TGCAGTGCTAAGCCGGGACTAGCGTACAATGAGCAGTTCTTC. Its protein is CSAKPGLAYNEQFF.

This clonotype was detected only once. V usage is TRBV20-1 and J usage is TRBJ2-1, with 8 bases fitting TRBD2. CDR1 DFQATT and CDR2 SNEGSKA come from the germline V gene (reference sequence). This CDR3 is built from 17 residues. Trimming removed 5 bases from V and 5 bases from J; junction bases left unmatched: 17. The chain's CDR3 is CSAPNPWAGGAHNEQFF. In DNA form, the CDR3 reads TGCAGTGCTCCGAATCCTTGGGCGGGGGGCGCCCACAATGAGCAGTTCTTC.

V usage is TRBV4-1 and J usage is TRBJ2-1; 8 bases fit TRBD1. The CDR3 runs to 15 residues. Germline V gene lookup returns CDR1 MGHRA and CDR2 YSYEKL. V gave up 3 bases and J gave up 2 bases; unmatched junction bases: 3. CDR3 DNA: TGCGCCAGCAGCCACGGACAGGGCGCCTACAATGAGCAGTTCTTC. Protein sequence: CASSHGQGAYNEQFF.

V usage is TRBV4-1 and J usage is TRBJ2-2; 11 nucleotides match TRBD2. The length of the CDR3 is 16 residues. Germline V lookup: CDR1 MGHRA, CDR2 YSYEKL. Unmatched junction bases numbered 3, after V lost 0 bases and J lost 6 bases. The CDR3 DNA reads TGCGCCAGCAGCCAAGAGGTAGCGGGGGGGCCCGGGGAGCTGTTTTTT. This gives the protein CASSQEVAGGPGELFF.

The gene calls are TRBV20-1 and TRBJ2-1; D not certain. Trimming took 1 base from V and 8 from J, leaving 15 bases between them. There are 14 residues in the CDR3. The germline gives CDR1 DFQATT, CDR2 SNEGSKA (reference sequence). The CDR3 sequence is CSARGPLSSDEQFF. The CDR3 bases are TGCAGTGCTAGAGGGCCCCTCTCCTCAGATGAGCAGTTCTTC.

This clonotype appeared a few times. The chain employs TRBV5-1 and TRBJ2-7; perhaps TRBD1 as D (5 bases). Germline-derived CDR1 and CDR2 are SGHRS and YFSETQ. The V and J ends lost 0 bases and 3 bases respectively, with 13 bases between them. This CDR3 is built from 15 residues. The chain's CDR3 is CASSLGATDVYEQYF. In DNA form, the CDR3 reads TGCGCCAGCAGCTTGGGCGCGACAGACGTCTACGAGCAGTACTTC.